This TCR beta chain was recorded in a study of vaccination and CD4 T cells after COVID-19. The treatment: approximately 9-day PBMC culture with coronavirus spike peptide pools or control peptides (ViraFEST assay). Cultured CD4+ T cells had their DNA profiled by the Oncomine TCR Beta short-read assay. A single record per CDR3 protein comes from TCRdb applying MiXCR to the PCR reads. This table has 10,000 to 15,000 distinct CDR3 sequences, around half appearing once. The germline gives CDR1 SGHTA, CDR2 FQGNSA. The CDR3 loop spans 15 amino acids. The V gene end was trimmed by 3 bases and the J gene end by 2 bases; junction bases not matched to a gene: 1. This clonotype was detected a few times. Its target is not known.

The receptor's source is a human donor who had recovered from COVID-19. The rearrangement uses TRBV7-2 and TRBJ2-3; 11 bases are shared with TRBD2. Material: CD4+ T cells from blood, cultured in vitro. In nucleotides, the CDR3 is TGTGCCAGCAGCTTTAGCGGGGGGGACACAGATACGCAGTATTTT. This encodes CASSFSGGDTDTQYF.